This T cell receptor beta chain was obtained from a study of CD8+ T cells in alopecia areata. Study as a whole: Tofacitinib exposure lasted 6 to 18 months, followed by 6 months off drug.

Germline V lookup: CDR1 SGDLS, CDR2 YYNGEE. The V segment lost 1 base and the J segment 0 bases; nucleotides outside the gene matches: 10. The CDR3 runs 19 residues. Comment on this clone: What it binds is unknown.

Study conclusions and caveats: Lesional tissue from the scalp (especially in alopecia totalis/universalis) showed higher clonality than normal scalp.

cDNA serving as the sequencing template came from extracted, reverse transcribed RNA. Libraries were prepared by immunoSEQ multiplex PCR; TCRdb keeps only in-frame clonotypes and omits some of them. The repertoire holds about 200,000 clones, with 50% to 60% as singletons. The sequencing used CD4+ T cells sorted from blood, collected at week 0. This TCR was sampled from a human donor with alopecia areata. The genes are TRBV9 and TRBJ1-6, with 7 bases that match TRBD1. The CDR3 coding sequence is TGTGCCAGCAGCGTAAGGGATGGACAGGAGAGCTCCTATAATTCACCCCTCCACTTT. Its protein product is CASSVRDGQESSYNSPLHF.